This TCR beta chain was sequenced in a study of blood T cell repertoires in COVID-19. Study overall: Samples of COVID-19 (acute and convalescent) were obtained from the United States, Italy and Spain. PBMCs, B-cell-depleted T cells, or T cells provided the cDNA or gDNA that made up the material.

Original data processing: Quantification of nucleated cells was approximated via reference gene primer amplification. Sequencing used immunoSEQ multiplex PCR; TCRdb keeps in-frame clones, though not all of them. V, J and clone size are those of that table, while D and trimming were read from the DNA. The table includes 110,000 or so clones, around 83% detected once. This CDR3 has 11 amino acids. The ends were cut back, 9 bases at V and 5 bases at J, with 11 bases in the middle. The V gene's germline CDR1 is MRHNA and CDR2 SNTAGT. This clonotype originated in a man aged 40-50 years with acute or convalescent COVID-19. Material: peripheral blood. This chain links TRBV6-4 with TRBJ2-7; D not certain. The CDR3 nucleotides read TGTGCCAGTCGTGCGGCTCACGAGCAGTACTTC. The encoded protein is CASRAAHEQYF.